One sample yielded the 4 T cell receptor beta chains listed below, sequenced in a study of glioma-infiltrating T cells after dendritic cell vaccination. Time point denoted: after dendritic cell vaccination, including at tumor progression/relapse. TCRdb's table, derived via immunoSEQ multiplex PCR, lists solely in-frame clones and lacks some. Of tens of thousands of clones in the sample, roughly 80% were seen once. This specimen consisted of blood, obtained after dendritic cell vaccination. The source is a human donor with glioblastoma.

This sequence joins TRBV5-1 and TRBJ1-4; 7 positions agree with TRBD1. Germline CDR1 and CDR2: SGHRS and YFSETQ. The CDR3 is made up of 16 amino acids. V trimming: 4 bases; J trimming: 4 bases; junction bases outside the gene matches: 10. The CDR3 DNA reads TGCGCCAGCAGCAAGATCTCGGGACAGCTTAATGAAAAACTGTTTTTT. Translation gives CASSKISGQLNEKLFF.

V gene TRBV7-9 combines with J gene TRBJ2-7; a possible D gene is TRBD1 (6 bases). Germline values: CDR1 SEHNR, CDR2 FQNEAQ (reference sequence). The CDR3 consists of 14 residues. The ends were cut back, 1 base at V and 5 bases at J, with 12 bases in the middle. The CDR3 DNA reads TGTGCCAGCAGCTTAGTTCAGGGGCAACACGAGCAGTACTTC. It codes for CASSLVQGQHEQYF.

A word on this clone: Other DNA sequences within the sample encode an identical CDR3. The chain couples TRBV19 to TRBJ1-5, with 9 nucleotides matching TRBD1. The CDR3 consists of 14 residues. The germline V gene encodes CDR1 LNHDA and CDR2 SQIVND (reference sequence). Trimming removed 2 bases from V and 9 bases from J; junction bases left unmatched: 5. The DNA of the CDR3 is TGTGCCAGTAGTATACGGGACAGGGTACGGCCCCAGCATTTT. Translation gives CASSIRDRVRPQHF.

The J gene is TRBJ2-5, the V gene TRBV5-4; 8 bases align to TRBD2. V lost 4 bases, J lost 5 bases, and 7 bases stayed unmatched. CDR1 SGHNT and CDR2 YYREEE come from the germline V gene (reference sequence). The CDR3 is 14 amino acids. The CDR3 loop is CASSQTSVRETQYF. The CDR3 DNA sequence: TGTGCCAGCAGCCAGACTAGCGTCCGGGAGACCCAGTACTTC. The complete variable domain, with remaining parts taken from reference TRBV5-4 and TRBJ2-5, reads ETGVTQSPTHLIKTRGQQVTLRCSSQSGHNTVSWYQQALGQGPQFIFQYYREEENGRGNFPPRFSGLQFPNYSSELNVNALELDDSALYLCASSQTSVRETQYFGPGTRLLVL.